What follows is one T cell receptor (beta chain) and its context. Its matching antigen is unknown. The germline V gene encodes CDR1 SNHLY and CDR2 FYNNEI. The CDR3 consists of 16 residues. The sample is drawn from a study of T cells expressing NK-cell markers. On the study more broadly: Sorted CD3+CD56+NKG2C+, CD3+CD56+NKG2C- and CD3+CD56-NKG2C+ T-cell subsets were beta-chain profiled.

Study-wide findings and caveats: Nothing established the HCMV specificity of expanded NKG2C+ T cell clones. These clonotypes, the leaders elsewhere, also led the CD3+CD56-NKG2C+ fraction in several donors.

TCRdb reanalyzed the 5' RACE reads, giving one entry per CDR3 protein sequence and no DNA. This listing includes about 460,000 distinct CDR3 sequences. The TCR was taken from a woman in her 50s in good health. V and J are TRBV2 and TRBJ2-5. Sequenced material: blood T cells: a sorted CD56 or NKG2C T cell subset, CD4+ or CD8+ T cells, or bulk PBMC T cells (not recorded which). Here the CDR3 reads CASSEVRGPFQETQYF.